These 14 T cell receptor beta chains share one sample of origin, sequenced in a study of blood T cell repertoires in COVID-19. Some clones are missing from TCRdb's copy, which holds only in-frame ones; the method was immunoSEQ multiplex PCR. Of over 40,000 clones listed, 70% to 85% are singletons. The sample consisted of peripheral blood. The receptors were sampled from a human donor in a cohort sampled during active COVID-19.

The V call is TRBV5-1, the J call TRBJ2-7, with 8 bases aligning to TRBD1. CDR1 and CDR2 from the germline V gene are SGHRS and YFSETQ. This CDR3 contains 17 residues. Losses at the gene ends were 0 bases for V and 2 bases for J; bases not matched to a gene: 10. The CDR3 DNA reads as TGCGCCAGCAGCTTGGATACCCTGGGACAGGCCCCCTACGAGCAGTACTTC. This gives the protein CASSLDTLGQAPYEQYF.

The chain links TRBV6-5 to TRBJ2-3; 8 positions agree with TRBD2. Germline assignment: CDR1 MNHEY and CDR2 SVGAGI. There are 14 residues in the CDR3. V was clipped by 8 bases and J by 0 bases; unmatched bases: 4. The CDR3 DNA follows: TGTGCCAGCGATTCTAGCGGGAGCACAGATACGCAGTATTTT. Translated, it gives CASDSSGSTDTQYF.

J is TRBJ1-5 and V is TRBV19; D uncertain. Germline values: CDR1 LNHDA, CDR2 SQIVND (reference sequence). V gave up 2 bases and J gave up 2 bases, with 13 bases separating them. There are 16 residues in the CDR3. In DNA, the CDR3 is TGTGCCAGTAGTATAAGCAAGGTAGGAGGCAATCAGCCCCAGCATTTT. This sequence encodes CASSISKVGGNQPQHF.

The rearrangement uses TRBV7-2 and TRBJ1-1, with D perhaps TRBD1 (5 bases). Germline lookup yields CDR1 SGHTA and CDR2 FQGNSA. V dropped 1 base and J dropped 0 bases, with 9 bases sitting between them. The CDR3 length is 15 residues. CDR3 region: CASSLVGGMNTEAFF. For the CDR3, the DNA is TGTGCCAGCAGCTTAGTGGGGGGTATGAACACTGAAGCTTTCTTT.

The J gene is TRBJ2-1, the V gene TRBV6-2 or TRBV6-3; 11 nucleotides line up with TRBD2. The CDR3 totals 17 residues. V lost 0 bases to trimming and J lost 8 bases; unmatched junction nucleotides: 9. The V gene's germline CDR1 is MNHEY and CDR2 SVGEGT. The CDR3 region is CASSYSIAGGQRDEQFF. CDR3 in DNA: TGTGCCAGCAGTTACTCTATAGCGGGAGGGCAACGGGATGAGCAGTTCTTC.

The chain's CDR3 is CASSGMRQPQHF. The CDR3 nucleotides read TGTGCCAGCAGTGGAATGAGGCAGCCCCAGCATTTT. The rearrangement links TRBV2 to TRBJ1-5, with D hard to call. Trimming removed 4 bases at V and 7 bases at J, with 8 bases between. The germline V gene has CDR1 SNHLY and CDR2 FYNNEI. The CDR3 sequence is 12 residues long.

This chain links TRBV15 with TRBJ2-1; the match to TRBD2 covers 15 bases. V lost 5 bases and J lost 6; bases outside the gene matches: 8. CDR3 size: 17 residues. Looked up from germline, CDR1 is LNHNV and CDR2 is YYDKDF (reference sequence). CDR3 nucleotides: TGTGCCACCAGCGGGGGACTAGCGGGAGGACCTGGCAATGAGCAGTTCTTC. This encodes CATSGGLAGGPGNEQFF.

The sample holds one count of this clone. At one boundary the junction diverges from the germline segment, which might be a read error. The chain recombines TRBV7-7 with TRBJ2-3; tentative D call: TRBD2 (5 bases). Germline CDR1 is SSHAT and CDR2 is FNYEAQ (reference sequence). The CDR3 loop spans 14 amino acids. CDR3 sequence reads: CASSFRGDGDTQYF. The CDR3 DNA is TGTGCTAGCAGCTTCCGGGGAGATGGGGATACGCAGTATTTT.

The chain recombines TRBV4-1 with TRBJ2-2, with D unclear. The CDR3 covers 16 residues. In germline, CDR1 is MGHRA, CDR2 YSYEKL. Trimming took 0 bases from V and 4 from J, leaving 12 bases between them. The CDR3 DNA sequence: TGCGCCAGCAGCCAAGATTCACGAGCCCCCACCGGGGAGCTGTTTTTT. Translating gives CASSQDSRAPTGELFF.

In its sample, this clone was seen once. The rearrangement links TRBV5-8 to TRBJ2-3, with unresolved D. CDR3 length: 18 amino acids. V dropped 0 bases and J dropped 0 bases, with 17 bases sitting between them. Looked up from germline, CDR1 is SGHTS and CDR2 is YDEGEE. As DNA, the CDR3 is TGTGCCAGCAGCTTGGGAAGCGTTCTTCACCCCAGCACAGATACGCAGTATTTT. Encoded protein: CASSLGSVLHPSTDTQYF.

DNA of the CDR3: TGTGCCAGCAGCCAGGGACTAGCGGGGTGGGAGACCCAGTACTTC. It encodes CASSQGLAGWETQYF. J is TRBJ2-5 and V is TRBV5-4; TRBD2 agrees at 13 bases. CDR3 length: 15 amino acids. Germline V lookup: CDR1 SGHNT, CDR2 YYREEE (reference sequence). After removal of 4 bases from V and 5 bases from J, the junction contained 5 bases not matched to a gene.

The chain employs TRBV4-1 and TRBJ2-7, with D maybe TRBD1 (5 bases). From germline, CDR1 is MGHRA and CDR2 YSYEKL. The germline V and J ends were trimmed by 0 bases and 4 bases, with 7 bases remaining between them. The CDR3 runs to 13 residues. CDR3 DNA: TGCGCCAGCAGCCAAGAATCAGGGTACGAGCAGTACTTC. Translation gives CASSQESGYEQYF.

This chain joins TRBV4-2 and TRBJ2-1; TRBD2 agrees at 11 bases. The V gene end was trimmed by 8 bases and the J gene end by 0 bases; junction bases not matched to a gene: 6. The CDR3 loop spans 16 amino acids. Germline V gene data show CDR1 as LGHNA and CDR2 as YNFKEQ. CDR3 region: CASVAGGPSSYNEQFF. CDR3 bases: TGTGCCAGCGTAGCGGGAGGGCCTAGCTCCTACAATGAGCAGTTCTTC.

This chain joins TRBV3-1 (or the pseudogene TRBV3-2) and TRBJ1-5; D possibly corresponds to TRBD1 (6 bases). The CDR3 is 15 amino acids. CDR1 LGHDT and CDR2 YNNKEL come from the germline V gene (reference sequence). Trimming stripped 4 bases from V and 2 bases from J, with 12 bases between. The CDR3 DNA is TGTGCCAGCAGCCCCTCGGGGGGGCGCAATCAGCCCCAGCATTTT. Its translation: CASSPSGGRNQPQHF.